This entry lists 8 T cell receptor beta chains sequenced from one sample in a study of T cells in Graves' hyperthyroidism and ophthalmopathy. From RNA transcripts, TCR beta CDR3 regions were amplified. First-round RT-PCR of the TCR CDR3 relied on the HTBI primer set. In TCRdb, the multiplex PCR reads were re-called with MiXCR into one record per CDR3 protein. The profile shows 250,000 to 300,000 distinct CDR3 sequences, roughly 19% of them singletons. What was sequenced was blood. The receptors stem from a man in his fifties or sixties with Graves' ophthalmopathy.

The chain joins TRBV19 to TRBJ2-1; 9 positions agree with TRBD2. The germline V gene encodes CDR1 LNHDA and CDR2 SQIVND (reference sequence). The CDR3 totals 14 residues. Unmatched junction bases numbered 10, after V lost 3 bases and J lost 13 bases. The CDR3 here is CASSIILAGSTQFF. Here the CDR3 DNA reads TGTGCCAGTAGTATCATACTAGCGGGTTCCACACAGTTCTTC. Full variable domain (outside the CDR3, taken from reference TRBV19 and TRBJ2-1): DGGITQSPKYLFRKEGQNVTLSCEQNLNHDAMYWYRQDPGQGLRLIYYSQIVNDFQKGDIAEGYSVSREKKESFPLTVTSAQKNPTAFYLCASSIILAGSTQFFGPGTRLTVL.

Points on this clonotype: This clone may be a read error of a much larger clone one base away. The chain couples TRBV7-9 to TRBJ2-7, with TRBD1 matching over 7 bases. This CDR3 has 15 residues. Germline CDR1 is SEHNR and CDR2 is FQNEAQ (reference sequence). The CDR3 reads CTSTPSGRGLYEQYF. Here the CDR3 DNA reads TGTACCAGCACCCCCAGTGGAAGGGGGCTCTACGAGCAGTACTTC. The full variable domain, its missing parts supplied by reference TRBV7-9 and TRBJ2-7, is DTGVSQNPRHKITKRGQNVTFRCDPISEHNRLYWYRQTLGQGPEFLTYFQNEAQLEKSRLLSDRFSAERPKGSFSTLEIQRTEQGDSAMYLCTSTPSGRGLYEQYFGPGTRLTVT.

This clonotype has ten or more counts. The chain carries TRBV11-2 and TRBJ2-4, with 9 bases matching TRBD1. V shed 5 bases and J 5 bases; nucleotides not matched to a gene: 7. The CDR3 runs to 15 residues. Germline CDR1 SGHAT, CDR2 FQNNGV. In nucleotides, the CDR3 is TGTGCCAGCAGCGCAACAGGGGGCGAGCAAAACATTCAGTACTTC. Protein sequence: CASSATGGEQNIQYF.

The chain combines TRBV28 with TRBJ1-1; perhaps TRBD1 as D (5 bases). CDR1 is MDHEN, CDR2 SYDVKM, per germline. This CDR3 region has 15 residues. The germline V and J ends were trimmed by 6 bases and 5 bases, with 19 bases remaining between them. CDR3 in amino acids: CASSLSYGTKTEAFF. The CDR3 nucleotides are TGTGCCAGCAGCCTCTCATACGGGACTAAAACTGAAGCTTTCTTT.

The J gene is TRBJ2-1, the V gene TRBV11-2; TRBD2 might be the D (6 bases). Germline loops: CDR1 SGHAT, CDR2 FQNNGV. This CDR3 contains 15 residues. V gave up 4 bases and J gave up 5 bases, with 15 bases separating them. The CDR3 here is CASSSLTGAHNEQFF. As DNA, the CDR3 is TGTGCCAGCAGCTCCCTCACGGGAGCCCACAATGAGCAGTTCTTC. The full variable domain, rest sourced from reference TRBV11-2 and TRBJ2-1, is EAGVAQSPRYKIIEKRQSVAFWCNPISGHATLYWYQQILGQGPKLLIQFQNNGVVDDSQLPKDRFSAERLKGVDSTLKIQPAKLEDSAVYLCASSSLTGAHNEQFFGPGTRLTVL.

The rearrangement joins TRBV5-4 to TRBJ2-1, with no clear D. Trimming shortened V by 5 bases and J by 9 bases, and 12 bases separated the two germline ends. CDR3 length: 12 residues. The germline V gene encodes CDR1 SGHNT and CDR2 YYREEE (reference sequence). In DNA, the CDR3 is TGTGCCAGCAGATCCGATTTGGGTGAGCAGTTCTTC. Amino acid sequence: CASRSDLGEQFF.

The V call is TRBV7-9, the J call TRBJ1-3; D gene uncertain. Germline-derived CDR1 and CDR2 are SEHNR and FQNEAQ (reference sequence). V lost 3 bases and J lost 2, with 14 bases in between. The CDR3 totals 16 residues. This CDR3 reads CASSFGVVTTGNTIYF. In nucleotides, the CDR3 is TGTGCCAGCAGCTTTGGGGTAGTAACTACTGGAAACACCATATATTTT.

The rearrangement uses TRBV11-2 and TRBJ2-7; 7 positions agree with TRBD1. Germline V CDR1 and CDR2: SGHAT, FQNNGV. V lost 5 bases to trimming and J lost 2 bases; unmatched junction nucleotides: 6. The CDR3 loop spans 14 amino acids. CDR3 in amino acids: CASSPGQPPYEQYF. The DNA for the CDR3 is TGTGCCAGCAGCCCGGGACAGCCTCCCTACGAGCAGTACTTC.